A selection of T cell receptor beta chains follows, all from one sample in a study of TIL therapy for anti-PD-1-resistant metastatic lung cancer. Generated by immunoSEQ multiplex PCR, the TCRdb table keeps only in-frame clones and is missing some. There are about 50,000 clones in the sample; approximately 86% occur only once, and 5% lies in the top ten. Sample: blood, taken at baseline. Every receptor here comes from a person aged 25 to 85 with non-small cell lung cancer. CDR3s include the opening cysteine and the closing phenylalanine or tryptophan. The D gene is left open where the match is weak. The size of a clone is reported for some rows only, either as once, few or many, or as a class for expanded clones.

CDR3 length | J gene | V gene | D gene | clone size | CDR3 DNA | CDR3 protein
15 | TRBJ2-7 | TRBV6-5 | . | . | TGTGCCAGCAGCACCCAAGGCGGGCTTGGATACGAGCAGTACTTC | CASSTQGGLGYEQYF
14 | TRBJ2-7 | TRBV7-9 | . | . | TGTGCCAGCAGCTCACGGGACACAGACTACGAGCAGTACTTC | CASSSRDTDYEQYF
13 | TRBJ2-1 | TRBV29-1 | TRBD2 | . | TGCAGCGTTCCGGGACTAGCAAAAAATGAGCAGTTCTTC | CSVPGLAKNEQFF
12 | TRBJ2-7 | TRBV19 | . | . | TGTGCCAGTAGTATACCGCCCGGCGAGCAGTACTTC | CASSIPPGEQYF
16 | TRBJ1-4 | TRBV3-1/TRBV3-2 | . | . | TGTGCCAGCAGCCAAGATAACAGATTCGTTAATGAAAAACTGTTTTTT | CASSQDNRFVNEKLFF
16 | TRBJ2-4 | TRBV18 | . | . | TGTGCCAGCTCAGAAGGGGTAGGGGAGGCCAAAAACATTCAGTACTTC | CASSEGVGEAKNIQYF
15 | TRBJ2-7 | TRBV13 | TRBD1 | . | TGTGCCAGCAGCTTAGCGGGACAGCGGACCTACGAGCAGTACTTC | CASSLAGQRTYEQYF
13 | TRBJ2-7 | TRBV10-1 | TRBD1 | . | TGCGCCAGCGCTGTGGGACAGGGCTACGAGCAGTACTTC | CASAVGQGYEQYF
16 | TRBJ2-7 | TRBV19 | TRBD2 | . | TGTGCCAGTAGTATCTGGACTAGCGGGAAACACTACGAGCAGTACTTC | CASSIWTSGKHYEQYF
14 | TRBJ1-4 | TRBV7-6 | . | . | TGTGCCAGCAGCTCAGGACAGCCTAATGAAAAACTGTTTTTT | CASSSGQPNEKLFF
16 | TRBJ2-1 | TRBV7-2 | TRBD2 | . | TGTGCCAGCAGCTTAGTGGGACTAGCGGGAGTGGATGAGCAGTTCTTC | CASSLVGLAGVDEQFF
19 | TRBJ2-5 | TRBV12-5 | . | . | TGTGCTAGTGGTAATCGACAGGGGAAAGAGAGGGAGGGGTTCGAGACCCAGTACTTC | CASGNRQGKEREGFETQYF
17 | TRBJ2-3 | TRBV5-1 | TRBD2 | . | TGCGCCAGCAGCGACCACCAAAGCGGGGTGGGCACAGATACGCAGTATTTT | CASSDHQSGVGTDTQYF
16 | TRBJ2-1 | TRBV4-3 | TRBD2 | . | TGCGCCAGCAGCCAAGAGGCGGGAGGCTCCTACAATGAGCAGTTCTTC | CASSQEAGGSYNEQFF
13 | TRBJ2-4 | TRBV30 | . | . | TGTGCCTGGAGTGTACTTGCATTTGGCATTCAGTACTTC | CAWSVLAFGIQYF
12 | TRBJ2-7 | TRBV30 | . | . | TGTGCCTGGAGTGACGGGAGATACGAGCAGTACTTC | CAWSDGRYEQYF
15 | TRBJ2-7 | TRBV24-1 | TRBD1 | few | TGTGCCACCAGTGAAACCGGGACAGGGGCCTCCGAGCAGTACTTC | CATSETGTGASEQYF
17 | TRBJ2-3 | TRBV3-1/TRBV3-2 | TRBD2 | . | TGTGCCAGCAGCCCACCCCCGACTAGCGGGGGCTCGGATACGCAGTATTTT | CASSPPPTSGGSDTQYF
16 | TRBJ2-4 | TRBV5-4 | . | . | TGTGCCAGCAGCTTGGAATCAGGGCTGGCCAAAAACATTCAGTACTTC | CASSLESGLAKNIQYF
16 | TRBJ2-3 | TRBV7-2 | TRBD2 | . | TGTGCCAGCAGCACCCCCCTAGCGGGAGTAAGGGATACGCAGTATTTT | CASSTPLAGVRDTQYF
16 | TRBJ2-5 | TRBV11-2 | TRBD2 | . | TGTGCCAGCAGCTTAGGTGGGACTAGCGGGAGAGAGACCCAGTACTTC | CASSLGGTSGRETQYF
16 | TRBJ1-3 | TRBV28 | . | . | TGTGCCAGCACGCTATGGGGGGGGCCCTCTGGAAACACCATATATTTT | CASTLWGGPSGNTIYF
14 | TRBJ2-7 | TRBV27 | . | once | TGTGCCAGCAGTTTTTCGACTGCCGGCCTCGAGCAGTACTTC | CASSFSTAGLEQYF
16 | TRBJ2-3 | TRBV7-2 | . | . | TGTGCCAGCAGCTTAAGAGGCGGGTTGGGGGGAGATACGCAGTATTTT | CASSLRGGLGGDTQYF
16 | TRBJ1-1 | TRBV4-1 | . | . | TGCGCCAGCAGCCAAGATAGGACCTATGGATACACTGAAGCTTTCTTT | CASSQDRTYGYTEAFF
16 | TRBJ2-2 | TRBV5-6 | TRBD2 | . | TGTGCCAGCAGCGCGGGACTAGCGGGCGATGCCGGGGAGCTGTTTTTT | CASSAGLAGDAGELFF
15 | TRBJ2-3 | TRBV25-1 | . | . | TGTGCCAGCAGTCGGACTAACCCCAGCACAGATACGCAGTATTTT | CASSRTNPSTDTQYF